The 32 T cell receptor beta chains given below trace back to one sample, sequenced in a study of CD8 T cells in Susac syndrome. Reverse transcription of about 0.45 to 1 ug RNA was performed with random hexamers. TCRdb analysed the immunoSEQ multiplex PCR reads with MiXCR anew, one entry per CDR3 protein. The sample carries some 150,000 distinct CDR3 sequences, approximately 94% recorded once. Sequenced input: CD8+ T cells from PBMCs. The receptors stem from a human donor with multiple sclerosis.

This chain uses TRBV29-1 with TRBJ1-2; D remains unclear. Between the trimmed V and J ends, which lost 4 bases and 6 bases, there was a span of 9 bases. The germline V gene has CDR1 SQVTM and CDR2 ANQGSEA. The CDR3 totals 11 residues. The CDR3 DNA sequence: TGCAGCGTTGTTCTCGGGAATGGCTACACCTTC. Translated, it gives CSVVLGNGYTF.

This clonotype has only one observation. V is TRBV7-8 and J is TRBJ1-2; D possibly corresponds to TRBD1 (6 bases). Trimming took off 2 bases at V and 6 bases at J, with 13 bases between the two ends. CDR1 and CDR2 from the germline V gene are SGHVS and FQNEAQ. The CDR3 spans 14 residues. DNA of the CDR3: TGTGCCAGCAGCTTATCCTTTTACAGGGATGGCTACACCTTC. This codes for CASSLSFYRDGYTF.

The rearrangement uses TRBV20-1 and TRBJ2-1; possibly TRBD2 for D (6 bases). The germline V and J ends were trimmed by 5 bases and 3 bases, with 8 bases remaining between them. Looked up from germline, CDR1 is DFQATT and CDR2 is SNEGSKA (reference sequence). CDR3 length equals 12 residues. CDR3 amino acids: CSAGRGYNEQFF. CDR3 coding DNA: TGCAGTGCTGGGCGGGGCTACAATGAGCAGTTCTTC.

The J gene is TRBJ1-1, the V gene TRBV27; D is uncertain. Germline CDR1 is MNHEY and CDR2 is SMNVEV (reference sequence). V was trimmed by 11 bases and J by 5 bases, leaving 12 bases between them. This CDR3 contains 11 residues. CDR3 bases: TGTGCCCTACTCGTGGGGACTGAAGCTTTCTTT. Its translation is CALLVGTEAFF.

This chain joins TRBV13 and TRBJ2-1; 11 nucleotides align to TRBD2. Germline lookup yields CDR1 PRHDT and CDR2 FYEKMQ (reference sequence). The V segment lost 1 base and the J segment 3 bases; nucleotides outside the gene matches: 2. The CDR3 runs to 16 residues. Here the CDR3 DNA reads TGTGCCAGCAGCTTAGAAGGGACTAGCGGCTACAATGAGCAGTTCTTC. Translation: CASSLEGTSGYNEQFF.

This clonotype has a handful of counts. This chain joins TRBV7-9 and TRBJ1-2; 8 nucleotides match TRBD1. CDR3 size: 15 residues. Losses at the gene ends were 3 bases for V and 5 bases for J; bases not matched to a gene: 8. Germline CDR1 and CDR2: SEHNR and FQNEAQ (reference sequence). This chain's CDR3 is CASSFPGQERYGYTF. CDR3 DNA sequence: TGTGCCAGCAGCTTCCCGGGACAGGAGCGATATGGCTACACCTTC.

The chain employs TRBV29-1 and TRBJ1-2; the D gene is possibly TRBD1 (5 bases). CDR1 is SQVTM, CDR2 ANQGSEA, per germline. V was clipped by 4 bases and J by 8 bases, with 11 bases between them. The CDR3 loop spans 11 amino acids. The CDR3 sequence is CSVASGRGYTF. DNA for the CDR3: TGCAGCGTTGCTTCAGGGCGAGGCTACACCTTC. The full variable domain, in which reference TRBV29-1 and TRBJ1-2 provide the parts outside the CDR3, is SAVISQKPSRDICQRGTSLTIQCQVDSQVTMMFWYRQQPGQSLTLIATANQGSEATYESGFVIDKFPISRPNLTFSTLTVSNMSPEDSSIYLCSVASGRGYTFGSGTRLTVV.

This clonotype has just one count. This chain links TRBV7-8 with TRBJ2-7; D assignment may be TRBD1 or TRBD2 (5 bases each). Germline V gene lookup returns CDR1 SGHVS and CDR2 FQNEAQ. The CDR3 consists of 16 residues. V lost 5 bases and J lost 1, with 18 bases in between. In DNA form, the CDR3 reads TGTGCCAGCAGCGTATCCGGGACGCAGGCTTCCTACGAGCAGTACTTC. Translation gives CASSVSGTQASYEQYF.

This rearrangement joins TRBV2 to TRBJ1-5; a possible D gene is TRBD1 (5 bases). Germline values: CDR1 SNHLY, CDR2 FYNNEI. This CDR3 is 14 amino acids long. The germline V and J ends were trimmed by 4 bases and 11 bases, with 18 bases remaining between them. In DNA, the CDR3 is TGTGCCAGCAGTGGTTCTGGGACTAATCAAGCCCAGCATTTT. Protein: CASSGSGTNQAQHF.

The chain combines TRBV27 with TRBJ2-2, with TRBD1 matching 7 bases. The V gene's germline CDR1 is MNHEY and CDR2 SMNVEV (reference sequence). This CDR3 region has 13 residues. The V segment lost 10 bases and the J segment 4 bases; nucleotides outside the gene matches: 6. The CDR3 is CATGTAGTGELFF. The DNA of the CDR3 is TGTGCCACTGGGACAGCTGGCACCGGGGAGCTGTTTTTT.

This chain joins TRBV9 and TRBJ2-1, with D uncertain. Germline lookup yields CDR1 SGDLS and CDR2 YYNGEE. This CDR3 has 13 amino acids. Deletions cut 0 bases from V and 5 bases from J, with 6 bases between. This CDR3 is CASSVERNNEQFF. The CDR3 nucleotides are TGTGCCAGCAGCGTAGAAAGGAACAATGAGCAGTTCTTC.

This chain uses TRBV9 with TRBJ2-1, with TRBD1 matching over 8 bases. Germline CDR1 and CDR2: SGDLS and YYNGEE. The CDR3 loop spans 13 amino acids. V trimming: 0 bases; J trimming: 12 bases; junction bases outside the gene matches: 5. The CDR3 protein is CASSVAGQGGQFF. CDR3 sequence (DNA): TGTGCCAGCAGCGTAGCTGGACAGGGAGGGCAGTTCTTC.

The rearrangement joins TRBV24-1 to TRBJ2-1, with 7 bases that match TRBD2. CDR3 length equals 13 residues. CDR1 and CDR2 from the germline V gene are KGHDR and SFDVKD. V was pared by 5 bases and J by 9 bases, with 6 bases of the junction left unmatched. The CDR3 DNA sequence: TGTGCCACCAGTGGCGCGGGGGAGCTTGAGCAGTTCTTC. It specifies CATSGAGELEQFF.

The chain has TRBV5-6 and TRBJ2-7; D might be TRBD1 (6 bases). Deletions cut 4 bases from V and 3 bases from J, with 17 bases between. Germline V gene lookup returns CDR1 SGHDT and CDR2 YYEEEE. The CDR3 is 15 amino acids. CDR3 coding DNA: TGTGCCAGCAGCGGCCTGGGGGCGGCGATCTACGAGCAGTACTTC. Translating it yields CASSGLGAAIYEQYF.

The rearrangement links TRBV4-3 to TRBJ2-7; D gene ambiguous. V was cut by 0 bases and J by 7 bases, with 16 bases left in between. CDR1 LGHNA and CDR2 YSLEER come from the germline V gene. The length of the CDR3 is 15 residues. This CDR3 reads CASSQDWVPAWEQYF. CDR3 in DNA: TGCGCCAGCAGCCAAGATTGGGTACCGGCCTGGGAGCAGTACTTC.

The chain joins TRBV20-1 to TRBJ1-5; unclear D gene. CDR1 is DFQATT and CDR2 is SNEGSKA in the germline V gene (reference sequence). V was clipped by 0 bases and J by 5 bases, with 11 bases between them. The CDR3 covers 14 residues. CDR3 region: CSARDPGSYQPQHF. CDR3 sequence (DNA): TGCAGTGCTAGAGATCCCGGGTCCTATCAGCCCCAGCATTTT.

This sequence joins TRBV2 and TRBJ1-1; D not resolved. Germline lookup yields CDR1 SNHLY and CDR2 FYNNEI. The CDR3 spans 13 residues. V gave up 6 bases and J gave up 7 bases, with 15 bases separating them. CDR3 region: CASSRTTESEAFF. As DNA, the CDR3 is TGTGCCAGCAGCCGAACGACGGAAAGTGAAGCTTTCTTT. Variable domain in full (rest from reference TRBV2 and TRBJ1-1): EPEVTQTPSHQVTQMGQEVILRCVPISNHLYFYWYRQILGQKVEFLVSFYNNEISEKSEIFDDQFSVERPDGSNFTLKIRSTKLEDSAMYFCASSRTTESEAFFGQGTRLTVV.

J is TRBJ2-1 and V is TRBV27, with 9 bases fitting TRBD1. The V gene's germline CDR1 is MNHEY and CDR2 SMNVEV (reference sequence). V was clipped by 6 bases and J by 15 bases; unmatched bases: 9. This CDR3 has 12 residues. The DNA of the CDR3 is TGTGCCAGCAGCTATGGGGGACAGGGATTGTTCTTC. Translating gives CASSYGGQGLFF.

This chain connects TRBV9 to TRBJ2-5, with TRBD2 matching 8 bases. This CDR3 has 16 residues. Germline V lookup: CDR1 SGDLS, CDR2 YYNGEE. J lost 4 bases, V lost 0 bases, and 8 bases had no gene match. This CDR3 is CASSVDARGVRETQYF. CDR3 in DNA: TGTGCCAGCAGCGTAGACGCGCGGGGGGTGCGAGAGACCCAGTACTTC.

The chain combines TRBV12-3 or TRBV12-4 with TRBJ2-1, with no clear D. The length of the CDR3 is 14 residues. V dropped 2 bases and J dropped 6 bases, with 11 bases sitting between them. As DNA, the CDR3 is TGTGCCAGCAGTTTACATAAGAGGTCCAATGAGCAGTTCTTC. Protein product: CASSLHKRSNEQFF.

The V and J genes are TRBV20-1 and TRBJ2-1, with TRBD2 matching 10 bases. The V gene end was trimmed by 5 bases and the J gene end by 6 bases; junction bases not matched to a gene: 7. The germline V gene has CDR1 DFQATT and CDR2 SNEGSKA (reference sequence). This CDR3 spans 14 amino acids. This chain's CDR3 is CSALQRGGPNEQFF. CDR3 coding DNA: TGCAGTGCTCTCCAGCGGGGGGGCCCCAATGAGCAGTTCTTC.

V is TRBV12-5 and J is TRBJ2-2; D not resolved. The CDR3 sequence is 14 residues long. V lost 6 bases to trimming and J lost 0 bases, with 8 bases between them. From germline, CDR1 is LGHNT and CDR2 FRNRAP. The CDR3 nucleotides read TGTGCTAGTGGAGACATGCCGAACACCGGGGAGCTGTTTTTT. Translated: CASGDMPNTGELFF.

The chain recombines TRBV12-5 with TRBJ1-1, with unresolved D. From germline, CDR1 is LGHNT and CDR2 FRNRAP. The V and J ends lost 1 base and 1 base respectively, with 7 bases between them. The CDR3 loop spans 14 amino acids. This CDR3 reads CASGLGQPNTEAFF. The CDR3 DNA sequence: TGTGCTAGTGGTTTGGGGCAGCCGAACACTGAAGCTTTCTTT.

In this sample, this clonotype turned up once. The chain links TRBV12-3 or TRBV12-4 to TRBJ1-6; D remains unclear. Trimming left V 6 bases short and J 3 bases short, with 12 bases between. The CDR3 sequence is 15 residues long. CDR3 amino acids: CASSWGYNYNSPLHF. CDR3 nucleotides: TGTGCCAGCAGCTGGGGATATAACTATAATTCACCCCTCCACTTT.

The chain is built from TRBV4-1 and TRBJ1-2; TRBD1 is a possible D gene (5 bases). The CDR3 length is 15 residues. Germline CDR1 MGHRA, CDR2 YSYEKL. The V gene lost 4 bases and the J gene lost 4 bases, with 16 bases spanning the gap. DNA for the CDR3: TGCGCCAGCAGCCCGTTAGTACAGGCTATCTATGGCTACACCTTC. Its protein product is CASSPLVQAIYGYTF.

The chain is built from TRBV27 and TRBJ2-1; no clear D. Looked up from germline, CDR1 is MNHEY and CDR2 is SMNVEV (reference sequence). The CDR3 spans 17 residues. Deletions cut 1 base from V and 0 bases from J, with 13 bases between. CDR3 coding DNA: TGTGCCAGCAGTTTATTTGGACGCCGGAGCTCCTACAATGAGCAGTTCTTC. It translates to CASSLFGRRSSYNEQFF.

The rearrangement joins TRBV29-1 to TRBJ2-1; TRBD1 aligns across 8 bases. Germline V gene lookup returns CDR1 SQVTM and CDR2 ANQGSEA. The CDR3 has 14 residues. Unmatched junction bases numbered 7, after V lost 6 bases and J lost 3 bases. The DNA for the CDR3 is TGCAGCGTGTGGGGACAGGACTACTACAATGAGCAGTTCTTC. Protein product: CSVWGQDYYNEQFF.

The V gene is TRBV6-2 or TRBV6-3, the J gene TRBJ1-1; 7 nucleotides match TRBD1. CDR1 and CDR2 (germline): MNHEY, SVGEGT. CDR3 length: 15 residues. V gave up 4 bases and J gave up 4 bases; unmatched junction bases: 9. The CDR3 here is CASSSDRERGTEAFF. The CDR3 nucleotides read TGTGCCAGCAGTTCAGACAGGGAACGCGGCACTGAAGCTTTCTTT.

This clonotype was seen once. V usage is TRBV29-1 and J usage is TRBJ2-3; 9 bases match TRBD2. With V trimmed by 6 bases and J by 4 bases, 5 bases remained unmatched. The CDR3 spans 13 residues. Looked up from germline, CDR1 is SQVTM and CDR2 is ANQGSEA. In nucleotides, the CDR3 is TGCAGCGTCGGTAGCGGGGGCGCAGATACGCAGTATTTT. Its translation is CSVGSGGADTQYF.

The rearrangement uses TRBV20-1 and TRBJ1-5; 8 bases are a match to TRBD1. V gave up 5 bases and J gave up 2 bases; unmatched junction bases: 17. The CDR3 length is 18 residues. Germline V gene data show CDR1 as DFQATT and CDR2 as SNEGSKA (reference sequence). This CDR3 is CSASRQGSSLFRNQPQHF. DNA for the CDR3: TGCAGTGCTTCGAGACAGGGGTCTTCCCTTTTCCGCAATCAGCCCCAGCATTTT.

The J gene is TRBJ1-4, the V gene TRBV7-9, with D maybe TRBD1 (5 bases). V lost 6 bases and J 12 bases, leaving 20 bases between the germline ends. This CDR3 contains 14 residues. Germline CDR1 reads SEHNR; CDR2 reads FQNEAQ (reference sequence). The CDR3 here is CASRSSGSGNELFF. For the CDR3, the DNA is TGTGCCAGCAGGTCTTCCGGGTCAGGGAACGAACTGTTTTTT.

The rearrangement joins TRBV7-9 to TRBJ2-7; TRBD1 or TRBD2 may be the D gene (6 bases each). V was pared by 4 bases and J by 2 bases, with 12 bases between. The CDR3 has 14 residues. Per germline, CDR1 SEHNR and CDR2 FQNEAQ (reference sequence). The CDR3 DNA reads TGTGCCAGCAGCTCAGACAGGAGGGCCTACGAGCAGTACTTC. It specifies CASSSDRRAYEQYF.